Below, 3 T cell receptor beta chains from the same sample are listed, as sequenced in a study of shared clonotypes between healthy human individuals. Data came from immunoSEQ multiplex PCR; TCRdb stores just in-frame clones and leaves some out. The sample has roughly 1,000,000 clones; around 82% are singletons. Material: memory CD4+ T cells from PBMCs. Subset in this sample: CD45RA-negative fraction. All receptors derive from a man between 18 and 35 years old in good health. Some clones in this sample may be carry-over from other donors' samples.

The V and J genes are TRBV21-1 and TRBJ2-7. TRBV21-1 is a known pseudogene. This CDR3 comprises 14 residues. The CDR3 protein is CASSKARPSSEQYF. The CDR3 DNA reads as TGTGCCAGCAGCAAAGCGCGACCCTCTTCGGAGCAGTACTTC.

DNA for the CDR3: TGTGCCAGCAGCTTTCGAGGGGATGAAAAACTGTTTTTT. Protein product: CASSFRGDEKLFF. This chain joins TRBV5-4 and TRBJ1-4; D possibly corresponds to TRBD1 (5 bases). Germline loops: CDR1 SGHNT, CDR2 YYREEE (reference sequence). Trimming removed 2 bases at V and 6 bases at J, with 8 bases between. The CDR3 consists of 13 residues.

The chain couples TRBV9 to TRBJ2-1; 10 bases fit TRBD2. V gave up 4 bases and J gave up 3 bases; unmatched junction bases: 4. This CDR3 region has 15 residues. Germline V gene sequence: CDR1 SGDLS, CDR2 YYNGEE. The CDR3: CASSLGLADYNEQFF. For the CDR3, the DNA is TGTGCCAGCAGCTTAGGACTAGCGGACTACAATGAGCAGTTCTTC. The whole variable domain, filled in from reference TRBV9 and TRBJ2-1, reads DSGVTQTPKHLITATGQRVTLRCSPRSGDLSVYWYQQSLDQGLQFLIQYYNGEERAKGNILERFSAQQFPDLHSELNLSSLELGDSALYFCASSLGLADYNEQFFGPGTRLTVL.